Each of the 18 T cell receptor beta chains below was sequenced from the same sample in a study of cytomegalovirus exposure and HLA in healthy donors. PCR was performed using 60 Vbeta and 13 Jbeta primers. Sequencing used immunoSEQ multiplex PCR; TCRdb keeps in-frame clones, though not all of them. The data contain under 150,000 clones, just over 75% of them singletons. The sequenced material came from PBMCs. These receptors all stem from a woman aged 50 to 60 in good health and CMV-seronegative.

The chain recombines TRBV5-1 with TRBJ1-2; D gene unclear. V was pared by 3 bases and J by 6 bases, with 12 bases between. The CDR3 is 13 amino acids. From germline, CDR1 is SGHRS and CDR2 YFSETQ. CDR3 loop: CASSWRPLDGYTF. The CDR3 DNA follows: TGCGCCAGCAGCTGGAGACCCCTAGATGGCTACACCTTC.

The rearrangement links TRBV19 to TRBJ1-5; possibly TRBD1 for D (6 bases). Trimming stripped 5 bases from V and 4 bases from J, with 12 bases between. Germline loops: CDR1 LNHDA, CDR2 SQIVND (reference sequence). CDR3 size: 14 residues. The CDR3: CASSVDRPNQPQHF. The CDR3 region has the DNA TGTGCCAGTAGTGTCGACAGGCCGAATCAGCCCCAGCATTTT.

The chain combines TRBV6-5 with TRBJ1-2; D perhaps matches TRBD1 (6 bases). The CDR3 is made up of 16 amino acids. Germline V CDR1 and CDR2: MNHEY, SVGAGI. V was pared by 0 bases and J by 7 bases, with 18 bases between. DNA of the CDR3: TGTGCCAGCAGTTACTCGAGAGCGATGGCAGGGGCTGGCTACACCTTC. It codes for CASSYSRAMAGAGYTF.

This clone has a handful of counts. V and J are TRBV6-5 and TRBJ1-2; TRBD1 is a possible D gene (6 bases). The CDR3 covers 13 residues. Trimming removed 8 bases at V and 2 bases at J, with 12 bases between. Germline loops: CDR1 MNHEY, CDR2 SVGAGI. The CDR3 DNA reads TGTGCCAGCGGAACAGGGTTGAACTATGGCTACACCTTC. It encodes CASGTGLNYGYTF.

On this clone itself: Compared with germline, one end of the junction differs, possibly owing to a read error. The rearrangement uses TRBV27 and TRBJ1-5; 8 nucleotides line up with TRBD1. Germline CDR1 MNHEY, CDR2 SMNVEV (reference sequence). The CDR3 has 15 amino acids. CDR3 in DNA: TGTGCCAGCAGCGCAGGACAGGGCCTCAGGCAGCCCCAGAATTTT. It specifies CASSAGQGLRQPQNF.

This rearrangement joins TRBV7-6 to TRBJ2-5; D ambiguous. Germline V gene data show CDR1 as SGHVS and CDR2 as FNYEAQ. Trimming shortened V by 1 base and J by 5 bases, and 11 bases separated the two germline ends. This CDR3 has 14 residues. The CDR3 DNA follows: TGTGCCAGCAGCTTAGACTACGGGTTGGAGACCCAGTACTTC. It encodes CASSLDYGLETQYF.

The V gene is TRBV7-9, the J gene TRBJ2-2; possibly TRBD1 for D (5 bases). CDR3 length equals 15 residues. The germline V gene has CDR1 SEHNR and CDR2 FQNEAQ (reference sequence). The ends were cut back, 6 bases at V and 4 bases at J, with 15 bases in the middle. Written as DNA, the CDR3 is TGTGCCAGCAGTTTAACAGGAGTGGGCACCGGGGAGCTGTTTTTT. This codes for CASSLTGVGTGELFF.

The rearrangement joins TRBV29-1 to TRBJ1-1; 7 nucleotides line up with TRBD1. The CDR3 runs to 18 residues. Germline lookup yields CDR1 SQVTM and CDR2 ANQGSEA. The ends lost 1 base at V and 2 bases at J; junction bases unmatched: 16. The CDR3 DNA reads TGCAGCGTTGAAGGACGACAGGGTCACTTCCCTTACAACACTGAAGCTTTCTTT. It translates to CSVEGRQGHFPYNTEAFF.

The chain is built from TRBV7-2 and TRBJ2-7; possible D gene TRBD1, 5 bases. The V gene's germline CDR1 is SGHTA and CDR2 FQGNSA. V gave up 5 bases and J gave up 2 bases, with 13 bases separating them. CDR3 length: 14 residues. The CDR3 DNA is TGTGCCAGCAGCACCGACAGTGGACCCTACGAGCAGTACTTC. Protein: CASSTDSGPYEQYF.

This chain connects TRBV5-4 to TRBJ2-7; TRBD1 aligns across 10 bases. CDR3 size: 17 residues. Germline CDR1 reads SGHNT; CDR2 reads YYREEE (reference sequence). V lost 0 bases and J lost 3; bases outside the gene matches: 9. The CDR3: CASSLGGLTGGSYEQYV. DNA for the CDR3: TGTGCCAGCAGCTTGGGAGGGTTGACAGGGGGCAGCTACGAGCAGTACGTC.

This clone has only a few counts. The J gene is TRBJ1-1, the V gene TRBV6-6, with D perhaps TRBD1 (5 bases). This CDR3 comprises 16 residues. Germline V gene lookup returns CDR1 MNHNY and CDR2 SVGAGI (reference sequence). V lost 6 bases, J lost 0 bases, and 17 bases lay in between. The CDR3 nucleotides read TGTGCCAGCAGCCCGGGGGTCCAGAATGTGAACACTGAAGCTTTCTTT. Amino acid sequence: CASSPGVQNVNTEAFF.

V usage is TRBV27 and J usage is TRBJ2-2, with unresolved D. Trimming took off 5 bases at V and 1 base at J, with 14 bases between the two ends. The CDR3 has 16 residues. From germline, CDR1 is MNHEY and CDR2 SMNVEV (reference sequence). This chain's CDR3 is CASSPGFGGNTGELFF. The DNA of the CDR3 is TGTGCCAGCAGTCCCGGGTTCGGCGGGAACACCGGGGAGCTGTTTTTT.

J is TRBJ1-1 and V is TRBV12-2; TRBD1 was called by the table and not checked on the DNA. TRBV12-2 constitutes a pseudogene. The CDR3 length is 17 residues. Here the CDR3 reads CASRPGTGCIENTEAFF. CDR3 bases: TGTGCAAGTCGCCCTGGGACAGGGTGTATTGAGAACACTGAAGCTTTCTTT.

The chain couples TRBV28 to TRBJ2-7, with 11 bases matching TRBD2. The CDR3 spans 17 residues. Germline-derived CDR1 and CDR2 are MDHEN and SYDVKM. Trimming cost V 4 bases and J 2 bases; bases outside gene matches: 10. The CDR3 sequence: CASSSFGLAGLTYEQYF. The CDR3 DNA sequence: TGTGCCAGCAGTTCCTTCGGACTAGCGGGCCTAACCTACGAGCAGTACTTC. Supplemented by reference TRBV28 and TRBJ2-7, the full variable domain reads DVKVTQSSRYLVKRTGEKVFLECVQDMDHENMFWYRQDPGLGLRLIYFSYDVKMKEKGDIPEGYSVSREKKERFSLILESASTNQTSMYLCASSSFGLAGLTYEQYFGPGTRLTVT.

The chain combines TRBV11-2 with TRBJ2-5; the D is unclear. Trimming left V 1 base short and J 5 bases short, with 14 bases between. CDR3 length equals 15 residues. Germline V gene data show CDR1 as SGHAT and CDR2 as FQNNGV. The CDR3 sequence: CASSLGSRPSETQYF. Written as DNA, the CDR3 is TGTGCCAGCAGCTTAGGGTCTAGGCCCTCGGAGACCCAGTACTTC.

This clone has a handful of counts. CDR3 sequence: CASSSSSNQPQHF. The CDR3 nucleotides read TGTGCCAGTAGTAGTAGTAGCAATCAGCCCCAGCATTTT. This chain connects TRBV19 to TRBJ1-5; D ambiguous. This CDR3 is 13 amino acids long. Trimming pared 4 bases from V and 0 bases from J, leaving 4 bases between. The germline CDR1 and CDR2 sequences are LNHDA and SQIVND (reference sequence).

Regarding this clone: A junction end diverges from the germline sequence, so it may reflect a read error. This chain links TRBV5-4 with TRBJ2-5; tentatively, D is TRBD2 (5 bases). The CDR3 runs to 12 residues. From germline, CDR1 is SGHNT and CDR2 YYREEE (reference sequence). The CDR3 region is CASSSMGEAQYF. The CDR3 DNA is TGTGCCAGCAGCTCAATGGGAGAGGCCCAGTACTTC.

This chain uses TRBV4-2 with TRBJ1-6; 7 bases align to TRBD1. There are 16 residues in the CDR3. Germline loops: CDR1 LGHNA, CDR2 YNFKEQ. With 0 bases clipped from V and 7 bases from J, the junction kept 6 bases outside the gene matches. CDR3 bases: TGTGCCAGCAGCCAAGACCTACAGGGGTACAATTCACCCCTCCACTTT. It is translated as CASSQDLQGYNSPLHF.